Shown below are 7 T cell receptor beta chains from a single sample sequenced in a study of T-cell memory formation after mild COVID-19. TCRdb itself ran the 5' RACE reads through MiXCR, one entry per CDR3 protein. The data contain a few hundred thousand distinct CDR3 sequences, around 15% of them singletons. Sample: PBMCs or a T cell subset sorted from them (not recorded which). These receptors came from a man aged 18 to 30 who had mild COVID-19 (a few samples of this study predate the infection). Cell type and time point are not known.

In its sample, this clonotype was seen many times. The chain combines TRBV11-2 with TRBJ1-1; D perhaps matches TRBD1 (5 bases). Trimming left V 3 bases short and J 7 bases short, with 12 bases between. The CDR3 consists of 13 residues. Germline V gene lookup returns CDR1 SGHAT and CDR2 FQNNGV. Here the CDR3 reads CASSLGWGVEAFF. The CDR3 DNA reads TGTGCCAGCAGCTTGGGATGGGGGGTTGAAGCTTTCTTT.

The V and J genes are TRBV6-2 or TRBV6-3 and TRBJ2-7, with 9 bases lining up with TRBD1. Germline CDR1 is MNHEY and CDR2 is SVGEGT. This CDR3 is built from 15 residues. Germline trimming cut 8 bases from V and 4 bases from J; bases unmatched to any gene: 12. The CDR3 region is CASRPARDRVYEQYF. In nucleotides, the CDR3 is TGTGCCAGCCGTCCTGCCCGGGACAGGGTATACGAGCAGTACTTC.

This chain joins TRBV11-2 and TRBJ1-1; D may be TRBD1 (5 bases). The CDR3 is made up of 13 amino acids. Germline CDR1 and CDR2: SGHAT and FQNNGV. V shed 5 bases and J shed 1 base, with 8 bases lying between them. In DNA form, the CDR3 reads TGTGCCAGCAGCAACGACAGGAACACTGAAGCTTTCTTT. Its protein product is CASSNDRNTEAFF.

This chain connects TRBV5-6 to TRBJ1-2; D uncertain. The germline CDR1 and CDR2 sequences are SGHDT and YYEEEE. Trimming removed 4 bases at V and 4 bases at J, with 8 bases between. The CDR3 is 12 residues long. The CDR3 coding sequence is TGTGCCAGCAGCCGCGACACCTATGGCTACACCTTC. Its protein is CASSRDTYGYTF.

The table lists this clonotype with many counts. V gene TRBV5-6 combines with J gene TRBJ2-3, with D tentatively TRBD2 (5 bases). The CDR3 length is 18 residues. CDR1 is SGHDT, CDR2 YYEEEE, per germline. Trimming shortened V by 0 bases and J by 1 base, and 18 bases separated the two germline ends. The chain's CDR3 is CASSLGPPEDWGTDTQYF. CDR3 nucleotide sequence: TGTGCCAGCAGCTTGGGTCCCCCCGAGGACTGGGGCACAGATACGCAGTATTTT.

V is TRBV6-5 and J is TRBJ1-6; weak D call: TRBD1 (5 bases). V shed 6 bases and J shed 7 bases, with 16 bases lying between them. Looked up from germline, CDR1 is MNHEY and CDR2 is SVGAGI. This CDR3 has 15 residues. Here the CDR3 DNA reads TGTGCCAGCAGGGCCGGGACCGTCTCGAATTCACCCCTCCACTTT. Protein: CASRAGTVSNSPLHF.

This clonotype was observed a handful of times. CDR3 sequence reads: CASSLGGYGAFF. CDR3 nucleotide sequence: TGTGCCAGCAGCTTGGGGGGATATGGAGCTTTCTTT. This sequence joins TRBV7-9 and TRBJ1-1; weak D call: TRBD1 (5 bases). The ends were cut back, 3 bases at V and 10 bases at J, with 12 bases in the middle. This CDR3 contains 12 residues. CDR1 is SEHNR, CDR2 FQNEAQ, per germline (reference sequence).